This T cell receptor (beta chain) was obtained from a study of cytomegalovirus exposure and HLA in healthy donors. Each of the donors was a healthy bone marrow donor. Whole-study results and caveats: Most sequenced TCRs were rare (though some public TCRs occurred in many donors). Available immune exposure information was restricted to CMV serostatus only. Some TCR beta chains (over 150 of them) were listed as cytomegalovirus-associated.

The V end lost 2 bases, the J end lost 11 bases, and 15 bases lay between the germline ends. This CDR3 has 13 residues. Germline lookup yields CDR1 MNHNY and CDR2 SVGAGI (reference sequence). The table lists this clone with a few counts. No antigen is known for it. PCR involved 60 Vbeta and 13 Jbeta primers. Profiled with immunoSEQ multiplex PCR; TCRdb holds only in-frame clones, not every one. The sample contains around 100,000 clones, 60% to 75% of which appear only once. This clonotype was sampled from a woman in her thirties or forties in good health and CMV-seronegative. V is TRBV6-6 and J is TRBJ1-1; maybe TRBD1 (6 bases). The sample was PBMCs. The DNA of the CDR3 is TGTGCCAGCAGTTACAACAGGGCGGTGGGCGCTTTCTTT. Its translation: CASSYNRAVGAFF.